This is a list of T cell receptor beta chains from one sample in a study of OX40 agonist ivuxolimab in advanced cancers. Libraries were prepared by immunoSEQ multiplex PCR; TCRdb keeps only in-frame clonotypes and omits some of them. The sample comprises 65,000 to 100,000 clones, 84% of which are singletons, and 6.6% rests with the top ten. The sample here was CD4+ or CD8+ T cells sorted from blood, taken in a trial of the OX40 agonist ivuxolimab. All receptors derive from an adult with an advanced solid tumor such as melanoma, head and neck, liver or kidney cancer. Both conserved end residues are part of each CDR3. Each record gives: clone size, V gene, D gene, J gene, CDR3 protein, CDR3 DNA. A D gene is named only where the DNA matches it firmly. Clone size, where shown, is once, few, many, or a class for clones that have expanded.

.	TRBV7-6	TRBD1	TRBJ1-1	CASSPGVIGGGNTEAFF	TGTGCCAGCAGCCCGGGGGTGATAGGGGGCGGGAACACTGAAGCTTTCTTT
.	TRBV7-2	TRBD2	TRBJ2-5	CASSLQPPRLAGLQETQYF	TGTGCCAGCAGCTTACAACCGCCTAGATTAGCGGGGTTGCAAGAGACCCAGTACTTC
.	TRBV6-6	.	TRBJ1-3	CASSNTYTIYF	TGTGCCAGCAGCAACACCTACACCATATATTTT
.	TRBV28	.	TRBJ2-2	CASSYHRELFF	TGTGCCAGCAGTTACCACCGGGAGCTGTTTTTT
.	TRBV15	.	TRBJ2-5	CATSRAETQYF	TGTGCCACCAGCAGAGCGGAGACCCAGTACTTC
.	TRBV30	.	TRBJ1-2	CAWSVRRTRAGATGYTF	TGTGCCTGGAGTGTACGGAGGACGCGAGCAGGGGCGACTGGCTACACCTTC
.	TRBV7-9	.	TRBJ1-5	CASSLAGGQPQHF	TGTGCCAGCAGCTTAGCGGGAGGCCAGCCCCAGCATTTT
.	TRBV2	TRBD1	TRBJ1-1	CASKLGQAMNTEAFF	TGTGCCAGCAAACTAGGACAGGCCATGAACACTGAAGCTTTCTTT
.	TRBV7-2	.	TRBJ1-5	CASSSGQFYSNQPQHF	TGTGCCAGCAGCTCCGGACAGTTCTATAGCAATCAGCCCCAGCATTTT
.	TRBV19	TRBD2	TRBJ2-4	CASSRSLAGGPENIQYF	TGTGCCAGTAGTAGATCACTAGCGGGAGGGCCGGAAAACATTCAGTACTTC
.	TRBV19	.	TRBJ1-1	CASSINPTGNTEAFF	TGTGCCAGTAGTATAAACCCCACGGGGAACACTGAAGCTTTCTTT
.	TRBV28	.	TRBJ2-4	CASTNRLAKNIQYF	TGTGCCAGCACCAATCGACTAGCCAAAAACATTCAGTACTTC
.	TRBV5-1	.	TRBJ2-2	CASSLTGQPNTEELFF	TGCGCCAGCAGCTTGACTGGGCAACCGAACACCGAGGAGCTGTTTTTT
few	TRBV28	.	TRBJ2-2	CASSQLRRTGNTGELFF	TGTGCCAGCAGTCAACTCAGGCGGACGGGGAACACCGGGGAGCTGTTTTTT
once	TRBV28	.	TRBJ2-4	CASSFVRDLAKNIQYF	TGTGCCAGCAGTTTTGTTCGGGACCTAGCCAAAAACATTCAGTACTTC
.	TRBV10-2	.	TRBJ2-2	CASSSGWETGELFF	TGCGCCAGCAGTTCAGGGTGGGAGACCGGGGAGCTGTTTTTT
.	TRBV5-1	.	TRBJ2-3	CASSKEGLGTDTQYF	TGCGCCAGCAGCAAGGAAGGGCTCGGCACAGATACGCAGTATTTT
.	TRBV19	.	TRBJ1-1	CASKGLGMNTEAFF	TGTGCCAGTAAGGGGTTGGGCATGAACACTGAAGCTTTCTTT
once	TRBV19	.	TRBJ2-7	CASSWGASSYEQYF	TGTGCCAGTAGTTGGGGCGCGAGCTCCTACGAGCAGTACTTC
.	TRBV28	TRBD1	TRBJ2-2	CASSSSGTANTGELFF	TGTGCCAGCAGCTCTTCCGGGACAGCGAACACCGGGGAGCTGTTTTTT
.	TRBV4-2	.	TRBJ1-2	CASSQDARVLNYGYTF	TGTGCCAGCAGCCAAGATGCCAGGGTTCTCAACTATGGCTACACCTTC
.	TRBV25-1	.	TRBJ2-5	CASSAGIGHKETQYF	TGTGCCAGCAGTGCAGGGATCGGGCACAAAGAGACCCAGTACTTC
.	TRBV7-2	.	TRBJ2-1	CASSLSGVPYNSDNEQFF	TGTGCCAGCAGCTTAAGCGGAGTCCCGTACAATTCGGACAATGAGCAGTTCTTC
.	TRBV7-9	TRBD1	TRBJ2-1	CASTGTVTSNEQFF	TGTGCCAGTACCGGGACAGTCACGTCCAATGAGCAGTTCTTC
.	TRBV9	TRBD1	TRBJ1-1	CASSVGHSRDRGPYTEAFF	TGTGCCAGCAGCGTAGGCCACTCCAGGGACAGGGGGCCGTACACTGAAGCTTTCTTT
.	TRBV27	.	TRBJ1-1	CASLAGNTEAFF	TGTGCCAGCCTTGCGGGGAACACTGAAGCTTTCTTT
.	TRBV5-4	.	TRBJ2-1	CASSLGTAGHNEQFF	TGTGCCAGCAGCCTCGGGACGGCCGGCCACAATGAGCAGTTCTTC
.	TRBV29-1	.	TRBJ2-3	CSVDGGTDTQYF	TGCAGCGTTGATGGCGGGACAGATACGCAGTATTTT
.	TRBV6-4	.	TRBJ2-3	CASSSGSTDTQYF	TGTGCCAGCAGTTCCGGGAGCACAGATACGCAGTATTTT
medium-sized	TRBV21-1	.	TRBJ2-7	CASSKLRNRRDRYYEQYF	TGTGCCAGCAGCAAACTCAGGAATCGACGGGACAGATACTACGAGCAGTACTTC
.	TRBV6-5	TRBD1	TRBJ2-3	CASSPGQGYADTQYF	TGTGCCAGCAGCCCGGGACAGGGGTACGCAGATACGCAGTATTTT
few	TRBV10-3	.	TRBJ2-7	CAISGFSYEQYF	TGTGCCATCTCGGGGTTCTCCTACGAGCAGTACTTC
.	TRBV6-5	.	TRBJ1-5	CASSSSHQPQHF	TGTGCCAGCAGTTCGTCACATCAGCCCCAGCATTTT
.	TRBV28	.	TRBJ1-5	CASRPDHSNQPQHF	TGTGCCAGCAGGCCGGATCATAGCAATCAGCCCCAGCATTTT
.	TRBV4-3	TRBD2	TRBJ2-7	CASSHRLAGNEQYF	TGCGCCAGCAGCCACCGACTAGCGGGAAACGAGCAGTACTTC
.	TRBV10-2	.	TRBJ1-1	CASSESEGNTEAFF	TGCGCCAGCAGTGAGTCGGAGGGGAACACTGAAGCTTTCTTT
.	TRBV5-1	TRBD2	TRBJ2-5	CASSPGDSGTRQETQYF	TGCGCCAGCAGCCCGGGGGATAGCGGGACCCGCCAAGAGACCCAGTACTTC
.	TRBV5-6	.	TRBJ2-7	CASIHWTLPYEQYF	TGTGCCAGCATCCACTGGACTCTCCCCTACGAGCAGTACTTC
.	TRBV7-9	TRBD1	TRBJ2-3	CASRPKGATRQYF	TGTGCCAGCAGACCGAAGGGGGCGACAAGGCAGTATTTT
.	TRBV25-1	.	TRBJ2-5	CASSAGWRETQYF	TGTGCCAGCAGTGCCGGATGGCGGGAGACCCAGTACTTC
.	TRBV7-2	TRBD1	TRBJ2-2	CASSLGQGKSGELFF	TGTGCCAGCAGCTTGGGACAGGGGAAGTCCGGGGAGCTGTTTTTT
.	TRBV4-2	.	TRBJ2-1	CASGPEGREHNEQFF	TGTGCCAGCGGGCCCGAAGGCAGGGAACACAATGAGCAGTTCTTC
.	TRBV28	.	TRBJ1-4	CASSSGALLRWFF	TGTGCCAGCAGTTCCGGGGCCCTCCTAAGGTGGTTTTTT
.	TRBV28	.	TRBJ1-1	CASSLRHREAFF	TGTGCCAGCAGTTTACGGCACCGTGAAGCTTTCTTT
.	TRBV18	.	TRBJ2-5	CASSPGLQETQYF	TGTGCCAGCTCACCAGGGCTCCAAGAGACCCAGTACTTC
many	TRBV28	.	TRBJ2-7	CASLRGRAGYEQYF	TGTGCCAGTCTTAGGGGACGGGCCGGCTACGAGCAGTACTTC
.	TRBV15	.	TRBJ2-7	CATSRARVGYEQYF	TGTGCCACCAGCAGAGCCCGAGTCGGATACGAGCAGTACTTC